The following is a TCR beta chain sequence with its context. These data originate in a study of T-cell reconstitution after alpha-beta-depleted transplantation in children. This CDR3 spans 14 amino acids. The V gene's germline CDR1 is DFQATT and CDR2 SNEGSKA (reference sequence). The V gene end was trimmed by 6 bases and the J gene end by 4 bases; junction bases not matched to a gene: 6. Unique molecular identifiers were used in preparing the TCRbeta library. From the PCR reads, TCRdb called clonotypes with MiXCR, one entry per CDR3 protein. The table includes fewer than 400,000 distinct CDR3 sequences, roughly 20% detected once.

Sample: PBMCs from the stem cell graft donor, taken from the stem cell graft. This clonotype was sampled from a human donor who donated a stem cell graft to a child with acute myeloid leukemia. V gene TRBV20-1 combines with J gene TRBJ2-2, with 9 bases matching TRBD2. CDR3 region: CSASLAGATGELFF. DNA of the CDR3: TGCAGTGCCTCTTTAGCGGGGGCCACCGGGGAGCTGTTTTTT.